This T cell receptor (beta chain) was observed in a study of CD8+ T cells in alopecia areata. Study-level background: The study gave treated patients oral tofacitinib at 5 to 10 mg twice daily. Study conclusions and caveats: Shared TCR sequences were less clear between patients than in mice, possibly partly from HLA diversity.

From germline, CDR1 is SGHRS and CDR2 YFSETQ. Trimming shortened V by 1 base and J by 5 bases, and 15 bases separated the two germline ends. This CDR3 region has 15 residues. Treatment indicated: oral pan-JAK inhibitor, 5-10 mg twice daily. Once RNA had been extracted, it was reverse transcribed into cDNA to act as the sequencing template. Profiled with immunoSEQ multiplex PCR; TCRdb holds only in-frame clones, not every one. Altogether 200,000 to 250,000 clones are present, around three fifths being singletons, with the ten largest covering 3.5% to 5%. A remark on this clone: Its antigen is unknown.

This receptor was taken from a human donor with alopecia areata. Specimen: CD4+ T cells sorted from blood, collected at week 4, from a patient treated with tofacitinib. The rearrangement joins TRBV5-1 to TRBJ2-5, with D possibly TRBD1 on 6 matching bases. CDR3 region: CASSLNPGASETQYF. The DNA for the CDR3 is TGCGCCAGCAGCTTGAACCCAGGGGCTTCCGAGACCCAGTACTTC.